These T cell receptor beta chains were read from a single sample in a study of T cell responses to AZD1222 COVID-19 vaccine. TCRdb's table, derived via immunoSEQ multiplex PCR, lists solely in-frame clones and lacks some. The sample shows 100,000 or so clones, about 94% of them seen only once. Here the sequenced sample was peripheral blood, taken on day 0 of AZD1222 vaccination. All receptors come from an adult in good health. CDR3s include the opening cysteine and the closing phenylalanine or tryptophan. A D gene is named only where the DNA matches it firmly. Where a row states a size, it is once, few, many or the class of an expanded clone; other rows omit it.

j_call	v_call	d_call	cdr3_length	clone_size	cdr3_aa	cdr3_nt
TRBJ2-6	TRBV7-3	.	15	.	CASSSTLSGANVLTF	TGTGCCAGCAGCTCGACTTTGTCTGGGGCCAACGTCCTGACTTTC
TRBJ1-2	TRBV6-2/TRBV6-3	.	15	.	CASSPSRGRNYGYTF	TGTGCCAGCAGTCCCTCGCGAGGTCGGAACTATGGCTACACCTTC
TRBJ1-4	TRBV28	TRBD1	14	.	CASSLGDRGEKLFF	TGTGCCAGCAGTTTAGGGGACAGGGGTGAAAAACTGTTTTTT
TRBJ2-7	TRBV18	.	14	.	CASSPQKGVDEQYF	TGTGCCAGCTCACCACAGAAGGGCGTGGACGAGCAGTACTTC
TRBJ1-2	TRBV4-3	.	17	.	CASSQDILRQFDYGYTF	TGCGCCAGCAGCCAAGATATTTTAAGGCAGTTCGACTATGGCTACACCTTC
TRBJ2-1	TRBV19	TRBD1	19	.	CASSSPPDRATTLGNEQFF	TGTGCCAGTTCCTCCCCCCCGGACAGGGCTACGACCCTCGGCAATGAGCAGTTCTTC
TRBJ2-1	TRBV6-4	.	14	.	CASSDQFSYNEQFF	TGTGCCAGCAGTGATCAGTTCTCCTACAATGAGCAGTTCTTC
TRBJ2-6	TRBV15	.	17	once	CATSRDFGSSGANVLTF	TGTGCCACCAGCAGAGATTTTGGGAGCTCTGGGGCCAACGTCCTGACTTTC
TRBJ2-7	TRBV6-2/TRBV6-3	TRBD1	15	once	CASSDPGQGAGEQYF	TGTGCCAGCAGCGATCCGGGACAGGGGGCGGGGGAGCAGTACTTC
TRBJ2-2	TRBV6-5	TRBD1	15	.	CASQPAAAGGGELFF	TGTGCCAGCCAACCGGCTGCGGCAGGGGGCGGGGAGCTGTTTTTT
TRBJ2-7	TRBV3-1/TRBV3-2	TRBD1	15	.	CASSQAWTGGYEQYF	TGTGCCAGCAGCCAAGCATGGACAGGGGGCTACGAGCAGTACTTC
TRBJ2-1	TRBV27	.	16	.	CASSLISSSFYNEQFF	TGTGCCAGCAGTTTAATTTCTTCTAGTTTCTACAATGAGCAGTTCTTC
TRBJ2-1	TRBV30	.	16	once	CAWSNPGTGSYNEQFF	TGTGCCTGGAGTAACCCCGGGACGGGATCCTACAATGAGCAGTTCTTC
TRBJ1-3	TRBV7-6	TRBD1	16	.	CASSLAGDRGGNTIYF	TGTGCCAGCAGCTTAGCTGGGGACAGGGGTGGAAACACCATATATTTT
TRBJ2-5	TRBV7-3	.	13	once	CASSFGLAETQYF	TGTGCCAGCAGCTTCGGGCTAGCGGAGACCCAGTACTTC
TRBJ2-2	TRBV9	TRBD2	17	.	CASSARLAGANTGELFF	TGTGCCAGCAGCGCCCGACTAGCGGGAGCCAACACCGGGGAGCTGTTTTTT
TRBJ1-5	TRBV5-1	.	17	.	CASSLGGLQYSNQPQHF	TGCGCCAGCAGCTTGGGCGGACTCCAGTATAGCAATCAGCCCCAGCATTTT
TRBJ2-6	TRBV18	.	17	.	CASSHSGQKSGANVLTF	TGTGCCAGCTCACACTCAGGACAGAAATCTGGGGCCAACGTCCTGACTTTC
TRBJ2-7	TRBV27	TRBD2	12	.	CASSLGGNEQYF	TGTGCCAGCAGTTTGGGGGGGAACGAGCAGTACTTC
TRBJ2-7	TRBV6-2/TRBV6-3	TRBD2	18	.	CASSYSPGLAGSSYEQYF	TGTGCCAGCAGTTACTCGCCCGGACTAGCGGGATCCTCCTACGAGCAGTACTTC
TRBJ2-2	TRBV6-1	.	18	once	CASSEAPQQPNSTGELFF	TGTGCCAGCAGTGAAGCTCCCCAGCAACCGAACTCTACCGGGGAGCTGTTTTTT
TRBJ2-5	TRBV11-3	.	16	once	CASSLNRNFFRETQYF	TGTGCCAGCAGCTTAAATAGGAACTTCTTTAGGGAGACCCAGTACTTC
TRBJ2-1	TRBV5-6	TRBD1	14	.	CASSPGTGYNEQFF	TGTGCCAGCAGTCCCGGGACAGGGTACAATGAGCAGTTCTTC
TRBJ1-5	TRBV28	.	11	.	CASSSVADTHF	TGTGCCAGCAGTTCCGTCGCGGACACGCATTTT
TRBJ1-5	TRBV4-1	TRBD1	14	.	CASSHRTGDQPQHF	TGCGCCAGCAGCCATAGGACAGGGGATCAGCCCCAGCATTTT